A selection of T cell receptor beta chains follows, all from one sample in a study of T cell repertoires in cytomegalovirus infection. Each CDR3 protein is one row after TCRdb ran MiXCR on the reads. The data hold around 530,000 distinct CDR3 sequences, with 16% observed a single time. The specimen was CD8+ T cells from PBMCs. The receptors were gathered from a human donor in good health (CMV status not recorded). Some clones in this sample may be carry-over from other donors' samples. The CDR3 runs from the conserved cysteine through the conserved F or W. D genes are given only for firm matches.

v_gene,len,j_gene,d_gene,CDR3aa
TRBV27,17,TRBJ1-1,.,CASSLSVTPGGNTEAFF
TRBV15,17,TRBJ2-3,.,CATSQGLLTGSTDTQYF
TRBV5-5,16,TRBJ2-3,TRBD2,CASSLVFSGSTDTQYF
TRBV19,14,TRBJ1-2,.,CASSMAQGKDGYTF
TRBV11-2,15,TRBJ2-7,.,CASSLGIRDSYEQYF
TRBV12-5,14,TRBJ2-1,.,CASGFWDAYNEQFF
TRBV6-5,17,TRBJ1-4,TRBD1,CASSFRGTGSIREKLFF
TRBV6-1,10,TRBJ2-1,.,CASIHNEQFF
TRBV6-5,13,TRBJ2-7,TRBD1,CASSKGAQNEQYF
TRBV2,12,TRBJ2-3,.,CATRGGTDTQYF
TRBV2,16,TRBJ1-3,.,CASSRVSRESGNTIYF
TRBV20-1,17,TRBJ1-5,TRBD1,CSARARDRGYGNQPQHF
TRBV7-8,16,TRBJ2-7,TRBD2,CASSSKGLAELYEQYF
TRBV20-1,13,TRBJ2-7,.,CSAQDSGRYEQYF
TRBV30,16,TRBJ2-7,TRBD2,CAWSVLGTSGGNEQYF
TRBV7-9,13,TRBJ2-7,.,CASSPSGSYEQYF
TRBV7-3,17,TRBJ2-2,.,CASSSGPSGTSTGELFF
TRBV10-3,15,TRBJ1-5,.,CAIRGDKGSNQPQHF
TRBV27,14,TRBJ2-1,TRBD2,CASSLSPSGSEQFF
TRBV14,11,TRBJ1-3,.,CASSHLETIYF
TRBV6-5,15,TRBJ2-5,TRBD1,CASSYSRDREETQYF
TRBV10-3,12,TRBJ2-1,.,CAISGSYNEQFF
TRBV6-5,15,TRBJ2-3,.,CASSYASSFTDTQYF
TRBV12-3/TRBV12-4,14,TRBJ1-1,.,CASRQKGGNTEAFF
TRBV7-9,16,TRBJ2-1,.,CASSSGTSSSYNEQFF
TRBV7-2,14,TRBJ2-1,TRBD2,CASSLGTSGNEQFF
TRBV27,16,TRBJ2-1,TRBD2,CASSLSGTRTYNEQFF
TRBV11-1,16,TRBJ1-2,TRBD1,CASSFHPGQAGYGYTF
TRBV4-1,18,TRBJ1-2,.,CASSQDSSGGLANYGYTF
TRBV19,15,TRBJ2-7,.,CASSIRGGSSYEQYF
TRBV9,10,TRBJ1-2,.,CASAGNGYTF
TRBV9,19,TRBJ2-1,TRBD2,CASSSPGLAGDLSYNEQFF
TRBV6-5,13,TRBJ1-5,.,CASSTGRNQPQHF
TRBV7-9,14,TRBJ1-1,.,CAGSSVVGGTEAFF
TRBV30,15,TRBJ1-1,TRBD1,CAWTRRGQGWTEAFF
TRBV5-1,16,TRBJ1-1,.,CASSLAGQGPNTEAFF
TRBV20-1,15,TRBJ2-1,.,CSAPTRRGRWDEQFF
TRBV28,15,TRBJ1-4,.,CASSLPIIGGEKLFF
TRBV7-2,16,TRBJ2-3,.,CASSLGARLSTDTQYF
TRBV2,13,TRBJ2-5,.,CASTGPPGETQYF
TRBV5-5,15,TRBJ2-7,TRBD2,CASSLFAGLSYEQYF
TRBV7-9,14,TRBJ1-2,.,CASSLAPANYGYTF
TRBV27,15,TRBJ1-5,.,CASSLISSSNQPQHF
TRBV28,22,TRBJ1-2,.,CASSPIHTWGGLSIPSNYGYTF
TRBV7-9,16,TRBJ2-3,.,CASSLELGGGTDTQYF
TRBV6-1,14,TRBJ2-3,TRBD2,CASSWAGAKDTQYF
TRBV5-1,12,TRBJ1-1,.,CASSSRGSGAFF
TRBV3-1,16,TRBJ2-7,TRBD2,CASSQVGGTATYEQYF
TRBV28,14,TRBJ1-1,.,CASSQRLLNTEAFF
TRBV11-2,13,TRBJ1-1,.,CASSSRTDAEAFF
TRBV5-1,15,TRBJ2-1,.,CASSLRQNRANEQFF
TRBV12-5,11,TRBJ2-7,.,CASGSSYEQYF
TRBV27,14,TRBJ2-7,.,CASSPRERGYEQYF